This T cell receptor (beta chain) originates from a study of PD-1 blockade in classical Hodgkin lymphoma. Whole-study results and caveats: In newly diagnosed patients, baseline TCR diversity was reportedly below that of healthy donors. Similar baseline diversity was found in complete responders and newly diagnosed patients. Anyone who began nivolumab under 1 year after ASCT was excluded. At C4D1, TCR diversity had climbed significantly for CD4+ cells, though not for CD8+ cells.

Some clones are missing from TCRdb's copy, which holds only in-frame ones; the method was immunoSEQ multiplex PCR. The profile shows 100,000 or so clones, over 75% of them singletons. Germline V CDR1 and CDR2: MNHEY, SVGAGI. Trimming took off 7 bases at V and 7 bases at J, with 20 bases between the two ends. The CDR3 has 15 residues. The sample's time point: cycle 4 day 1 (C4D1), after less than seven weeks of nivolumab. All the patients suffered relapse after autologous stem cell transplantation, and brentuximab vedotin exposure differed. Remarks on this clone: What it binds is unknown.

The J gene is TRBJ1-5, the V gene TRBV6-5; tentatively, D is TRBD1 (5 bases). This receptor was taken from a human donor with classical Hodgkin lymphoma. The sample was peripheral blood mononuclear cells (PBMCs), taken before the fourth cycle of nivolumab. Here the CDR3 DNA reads TGTGCCAGCACCCCTACGAGGGGACCGGGCCAGCCCCAGCATTTT. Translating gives CASTPTRGPGQPQHF.